This T cell receptor beta chain was sequenced during a study of human T cells and chemical hapten exposure. As to time point: patch test 1, 2 weeks after DPC sensitization. As to treatment: therapeutic diphenylcyclopropenone sensitization with weekly scalp DPC. This CDR3 comprises 13 residues. CDR1 MDHEN and CDR2 SYDVKM come from the germline V gene. The V end lost 7 bases, the J end lost 0 bases, and 10 bases lay between the germline ends. TCRdb used MiXCR to reprocess the RACE reads, holding one entry per CDR3 protein. The sample lists about 380,000 distinct CDR3 sequences, 4.8% seen once, with under 3% in the top ten. There are many counts of this clonotype.

This rearrangement joins TRBV28 to TRBJ2-7; D not resolved. The source was whole blood, collected in connection with sensitization to the hapten diphenylcyclopropenone (DPC). This clonotype was sampled from a woman aged 50 to 65 with alopecia areata. Some clones in this sample may be carry-over from other donors' samples. The CDR3 sequence: CASTRTVSYEQYF. The CDR3 DNA reads TGTGCCAGCACCCGGACCGTCTCCTACGAGCAGTACTTC.